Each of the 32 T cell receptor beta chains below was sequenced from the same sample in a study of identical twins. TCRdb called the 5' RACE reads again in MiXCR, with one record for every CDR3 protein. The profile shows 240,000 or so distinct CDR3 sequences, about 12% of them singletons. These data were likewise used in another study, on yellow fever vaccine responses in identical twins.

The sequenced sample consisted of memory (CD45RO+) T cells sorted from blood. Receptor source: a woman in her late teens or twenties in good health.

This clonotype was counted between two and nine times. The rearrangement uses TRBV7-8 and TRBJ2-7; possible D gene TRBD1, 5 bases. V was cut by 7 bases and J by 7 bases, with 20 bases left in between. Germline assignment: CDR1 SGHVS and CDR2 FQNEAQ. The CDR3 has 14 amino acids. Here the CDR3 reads CASTPRGLNWEQYF. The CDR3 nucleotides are TGTGCCAGCACCCCAAGGGGCTTAAACTGGGAGCAGTACTTC.

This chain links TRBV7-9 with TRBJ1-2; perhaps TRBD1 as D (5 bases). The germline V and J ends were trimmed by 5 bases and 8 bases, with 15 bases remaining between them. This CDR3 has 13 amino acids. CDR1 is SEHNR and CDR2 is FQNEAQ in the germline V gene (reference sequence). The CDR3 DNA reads TGTGCCAGCAGCGCGGGACTGCCCATCGGCTACACCTTC. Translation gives CASSAGLPIGYTF. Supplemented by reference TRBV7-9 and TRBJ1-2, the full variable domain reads DTGVSQNPRHKITKRGQNVTFRCDPISEHNRLYWYRQTLGQGPEFLTYFQNEAQLEKSRLLSDRFSAERPKGSFSTLEIQRTEQGDSAMYLCASSAGLPIGYTFGSGTRLTVV.

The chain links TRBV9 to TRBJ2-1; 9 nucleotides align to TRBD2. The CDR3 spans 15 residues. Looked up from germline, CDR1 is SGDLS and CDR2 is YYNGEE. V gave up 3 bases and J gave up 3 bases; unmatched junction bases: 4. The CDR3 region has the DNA TGTGCCAGCAGCGCTAGCGGGGCCCGCTACAATGAGCAGTTCTTC. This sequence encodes CASSASGARYNEQFF.

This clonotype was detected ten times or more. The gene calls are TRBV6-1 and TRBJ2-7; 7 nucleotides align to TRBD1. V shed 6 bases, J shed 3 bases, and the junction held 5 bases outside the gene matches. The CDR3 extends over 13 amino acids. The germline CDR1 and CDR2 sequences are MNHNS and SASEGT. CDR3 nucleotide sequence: TGTGCCAGCAGACCGGGACAGTTCTACGAGCAGTACTTC. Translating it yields CASRPGQFYEQYF.

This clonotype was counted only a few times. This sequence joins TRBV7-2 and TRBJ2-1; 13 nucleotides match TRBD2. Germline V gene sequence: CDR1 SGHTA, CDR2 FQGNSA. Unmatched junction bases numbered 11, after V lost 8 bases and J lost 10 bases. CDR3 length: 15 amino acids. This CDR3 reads CASQERLAGGWEQFF. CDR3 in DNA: TGTGCCAGCCAAGAAAGACTAGCGGGGGGTTGGGAGCAGTTCTTC. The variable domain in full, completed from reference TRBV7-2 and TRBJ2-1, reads GAGVSQSPSNKVTEKGKDVELRCDPISGHTALYWYRQSLGQGLEFLIYFQGNSAPDKSGLPSDRFSAERTGGSVSTLTIQRTQQEDSAVYLCASQERLAGGWEQFFGPGTRLTVL.

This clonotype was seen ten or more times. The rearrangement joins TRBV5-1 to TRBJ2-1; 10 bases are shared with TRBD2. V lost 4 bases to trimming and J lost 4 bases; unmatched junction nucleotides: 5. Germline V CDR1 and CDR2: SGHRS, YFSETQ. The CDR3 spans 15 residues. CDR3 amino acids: CASSPLAGEYNEQFF. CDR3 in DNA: TGCGCCAGCAGCCCTCTAGCGGGGGAATACAATGAGCAGTTCTTC. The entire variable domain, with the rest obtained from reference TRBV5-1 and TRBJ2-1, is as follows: KAGVTQTPRYLIKTRGQQVTLSCSPISGHRSVSWYQQTPGQGLQFLFEYFSETQRNKGNFPGRFSGRQFSNSRSEMNVSTLELGDSALYLCASSPLAGEYNEQFFGPGTRLTVL.

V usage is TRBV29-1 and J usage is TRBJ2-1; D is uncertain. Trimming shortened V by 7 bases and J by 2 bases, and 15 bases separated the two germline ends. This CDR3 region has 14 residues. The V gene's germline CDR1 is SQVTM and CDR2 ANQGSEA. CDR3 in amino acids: CSAGPTGPYNEQFF. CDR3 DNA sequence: TGCAGCGCCGGCCCTACCGGCCCCTACAATGAGCAGTTCTTC.

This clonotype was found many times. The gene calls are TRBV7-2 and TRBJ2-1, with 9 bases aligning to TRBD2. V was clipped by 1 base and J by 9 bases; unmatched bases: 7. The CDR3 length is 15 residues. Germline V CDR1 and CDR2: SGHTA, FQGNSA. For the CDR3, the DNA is TGTGCCAGCAGCTTAGGGGCGGGGGGGCATTTTGAGCAGTTCTTC. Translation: CASSLGAGGHFEQFF.

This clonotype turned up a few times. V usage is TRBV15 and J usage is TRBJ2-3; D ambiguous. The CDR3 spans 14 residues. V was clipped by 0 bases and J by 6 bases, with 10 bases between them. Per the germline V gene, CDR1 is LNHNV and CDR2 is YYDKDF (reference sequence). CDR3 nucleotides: TGTGCCACCAGCAGAGATCTGAGACCCGATACGCAGTATTTT. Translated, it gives CATSRDLRPDTQYF.

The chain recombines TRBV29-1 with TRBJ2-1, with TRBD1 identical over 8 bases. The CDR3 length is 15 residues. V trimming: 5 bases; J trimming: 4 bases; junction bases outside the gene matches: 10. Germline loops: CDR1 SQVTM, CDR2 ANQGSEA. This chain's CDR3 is CSVSPDRVKYNEQFF. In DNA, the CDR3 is TGCAGCGTTTCCCCGGACAGGGTAAAATACAATGAGCAGTTCTTC.

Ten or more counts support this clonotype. The CDR3 nucleotides read TGTGCCAGCAGCCAAGATGGCGGAGGGGTAAACATTCAGTACTTC. This sequence encodes CASSQDGGGVNIQYF. The rearrangement links TRBV3-1 to TRBJ2-4; weak D call: TRBD2 (6 bases). V lost 0 bases to trimming and J lost 6 bases, with 12 bases between them. CDR3 length: 15 amino acids. CDR1 and CDR2 (germline): LGHDT, YNNKEL (reference sequence).

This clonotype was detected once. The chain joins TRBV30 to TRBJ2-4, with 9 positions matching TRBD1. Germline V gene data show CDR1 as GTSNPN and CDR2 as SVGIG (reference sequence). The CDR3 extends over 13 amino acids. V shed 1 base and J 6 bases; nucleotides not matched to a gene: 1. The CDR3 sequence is CAWSGDRVNIQYF. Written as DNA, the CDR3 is TGTGCCTGGAGTGGGGACAGGGTAAACATTCAGTACTTC. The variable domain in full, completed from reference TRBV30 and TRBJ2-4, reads SQTIHQWPATLVQPVGSPLSLECTVEGTSNPNLYWYRQAAGRGLQLLFYSVGIGQISSEVPQNLSASRPQDRQFILSSKKLLLSDSGFYLCAWSGDRVNIQYFGAGTRLSVL.

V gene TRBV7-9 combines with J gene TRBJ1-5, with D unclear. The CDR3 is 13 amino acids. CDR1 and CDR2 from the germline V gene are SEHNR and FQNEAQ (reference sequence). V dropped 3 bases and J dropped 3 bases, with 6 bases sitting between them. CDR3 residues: CASSLAINQPQHF. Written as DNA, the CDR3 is TGTGCCAGCAGCTTGGCTATCAATCAGCCCCAGCATTTT.

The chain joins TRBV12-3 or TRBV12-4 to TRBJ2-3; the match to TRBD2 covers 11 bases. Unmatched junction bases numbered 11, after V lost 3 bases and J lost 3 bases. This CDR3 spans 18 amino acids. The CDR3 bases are TGTGCCAGCAGTTTCGCCTTCCCCTTAGCGGGGGGGACAGATACGCAGTATTTT. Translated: CASSFAFPLAGGTDTQYF.

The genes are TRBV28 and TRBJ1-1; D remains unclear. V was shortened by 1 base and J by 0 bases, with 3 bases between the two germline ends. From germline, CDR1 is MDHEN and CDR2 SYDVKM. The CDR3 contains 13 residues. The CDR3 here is CASSLFLNTEAFF. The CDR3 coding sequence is TGTGCCAGCAGTTTATTTCTGAACACTGAAGCTTTCTTT.

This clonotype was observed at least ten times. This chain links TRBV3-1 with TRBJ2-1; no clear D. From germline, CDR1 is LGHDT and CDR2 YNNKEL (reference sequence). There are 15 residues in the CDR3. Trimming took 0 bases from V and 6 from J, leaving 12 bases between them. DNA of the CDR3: TGTGCCAGCAGCCAAGATCCCAAAAGTATCAATGAGCAGTTCTTC. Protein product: CASSQDPKSINEQFF.

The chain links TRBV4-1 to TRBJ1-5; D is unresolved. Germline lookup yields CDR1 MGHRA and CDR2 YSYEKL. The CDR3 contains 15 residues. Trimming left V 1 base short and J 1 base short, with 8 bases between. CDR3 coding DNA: TGCGCCAGCAGCCAAGGACTGGACAGCAATCAGCCCCAGCATTTT. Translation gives CASSQGLDSNQPQHF.

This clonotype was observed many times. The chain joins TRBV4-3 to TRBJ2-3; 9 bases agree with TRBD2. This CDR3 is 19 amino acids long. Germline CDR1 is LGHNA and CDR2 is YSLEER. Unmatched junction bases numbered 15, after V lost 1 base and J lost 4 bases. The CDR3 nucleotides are TGCGCCAGCAGCCAAGTTATCGGTTCGGCTAGCGGGACAGCAGATACGCAGTATTTT. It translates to CASSQVIGSASGTADTQYF.

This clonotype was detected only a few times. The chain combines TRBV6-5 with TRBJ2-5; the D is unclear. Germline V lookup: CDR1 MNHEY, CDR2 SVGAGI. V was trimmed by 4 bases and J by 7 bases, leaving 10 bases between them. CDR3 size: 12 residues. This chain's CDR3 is CASSSDVGTQYF. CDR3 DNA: TGTGCCAGCAGTTCCGACGTTGGGACCCAGTACTTC.

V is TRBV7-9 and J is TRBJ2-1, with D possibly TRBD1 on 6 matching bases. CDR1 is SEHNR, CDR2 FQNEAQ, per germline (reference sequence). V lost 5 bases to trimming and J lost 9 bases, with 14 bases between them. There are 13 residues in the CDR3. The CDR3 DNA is TGTGCCAGCAGCCTAGGGGGTAGCACTGAGCAGTTCTTC. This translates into CASSLGGSTEQFF.

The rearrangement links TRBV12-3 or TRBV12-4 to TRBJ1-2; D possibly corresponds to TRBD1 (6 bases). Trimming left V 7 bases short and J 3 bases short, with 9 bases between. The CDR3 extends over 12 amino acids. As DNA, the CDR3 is TGTGCCAGCACCACAGGGCACTATGGCTACACCTTC. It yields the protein CASTTGHYGYTF.

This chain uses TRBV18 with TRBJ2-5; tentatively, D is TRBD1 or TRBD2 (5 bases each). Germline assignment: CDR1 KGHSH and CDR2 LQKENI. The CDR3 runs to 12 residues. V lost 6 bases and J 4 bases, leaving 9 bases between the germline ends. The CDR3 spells CASSGVGETQYF. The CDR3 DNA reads TGTGCCAGCTCGGGGGTAGGAGAGACCCAGTACTTC.

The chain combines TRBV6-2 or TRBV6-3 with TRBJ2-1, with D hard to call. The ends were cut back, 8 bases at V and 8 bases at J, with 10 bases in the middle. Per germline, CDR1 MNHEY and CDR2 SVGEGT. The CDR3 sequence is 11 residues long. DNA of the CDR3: TGTGCCAGCCTATTTGGGTATGAGCAGTTCTTC. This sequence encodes CASLFGYEQFF.

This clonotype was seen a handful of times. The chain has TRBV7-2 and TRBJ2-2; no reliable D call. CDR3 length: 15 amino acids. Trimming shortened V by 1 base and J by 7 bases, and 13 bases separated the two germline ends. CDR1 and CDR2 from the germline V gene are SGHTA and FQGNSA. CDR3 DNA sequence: TGTGCCAGCAGCTTAGATGTTAGGGTGGTCGGGGAGCTGTTTTTT. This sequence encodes CASSLDVRVVGELFF.

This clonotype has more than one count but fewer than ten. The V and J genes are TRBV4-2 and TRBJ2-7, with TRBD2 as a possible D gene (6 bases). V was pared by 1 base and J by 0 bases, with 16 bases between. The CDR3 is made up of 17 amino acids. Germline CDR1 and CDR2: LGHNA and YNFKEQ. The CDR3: CASSQASSGPSSYEQYF. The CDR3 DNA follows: TGTGCCAGCAGCCAAGCATCAAGCGGGCCTAGCTCCTACGAGCAGTACTTC.

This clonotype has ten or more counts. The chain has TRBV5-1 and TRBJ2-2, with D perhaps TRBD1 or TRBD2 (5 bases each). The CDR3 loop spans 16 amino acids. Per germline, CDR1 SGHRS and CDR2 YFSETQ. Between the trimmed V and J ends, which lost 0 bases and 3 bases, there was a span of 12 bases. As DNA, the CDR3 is TGCGCCAGCAGCTTGGTGATCGGGGCACACACCGGGGAGCTGTTTTTT. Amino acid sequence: CASSLVIGAHTGELFF.

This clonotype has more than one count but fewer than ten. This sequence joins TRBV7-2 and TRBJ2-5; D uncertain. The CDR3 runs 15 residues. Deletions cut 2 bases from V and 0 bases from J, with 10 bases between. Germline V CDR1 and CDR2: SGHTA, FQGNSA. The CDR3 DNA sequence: TGTGCCAGCAGCTTACGCACACAGTACCAAGAGACCCAGTACTTC. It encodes CASSLRTQYQETQYF.

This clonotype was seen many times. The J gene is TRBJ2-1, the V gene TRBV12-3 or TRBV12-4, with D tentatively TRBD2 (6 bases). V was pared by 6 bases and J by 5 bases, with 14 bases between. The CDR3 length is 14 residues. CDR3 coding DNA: TGTGCCAGCAGCCCTGGGGGGAGTCACAATGAGCAGTTCTTC. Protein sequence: CASSPGGSHNEQFF.

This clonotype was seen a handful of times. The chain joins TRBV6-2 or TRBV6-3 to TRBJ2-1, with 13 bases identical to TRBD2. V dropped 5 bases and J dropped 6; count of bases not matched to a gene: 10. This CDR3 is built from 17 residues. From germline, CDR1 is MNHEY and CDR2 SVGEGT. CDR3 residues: CASSDPGLAGIGNEQFF. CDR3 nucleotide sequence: TGTGCCAGCAGTGATCCGGGACTAGCGGGAATTGGCAATGAGCAGTTCTTC.

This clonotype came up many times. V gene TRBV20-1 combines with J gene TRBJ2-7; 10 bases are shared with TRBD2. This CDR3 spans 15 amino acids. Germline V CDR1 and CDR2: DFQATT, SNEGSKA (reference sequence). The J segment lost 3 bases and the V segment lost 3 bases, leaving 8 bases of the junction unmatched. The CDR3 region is CSASGEREGFYEQYF. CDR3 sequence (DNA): TGCAGTGCTAGTGGGGAGCGGGAGGGTTTCTACGAGCAGTACTTC.

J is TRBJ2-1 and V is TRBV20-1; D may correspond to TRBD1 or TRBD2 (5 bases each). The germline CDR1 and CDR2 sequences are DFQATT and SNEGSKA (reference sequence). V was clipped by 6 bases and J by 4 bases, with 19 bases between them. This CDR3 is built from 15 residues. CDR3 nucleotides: TGCAGTGCCGAATGGGGGTCCGGGAAGTACAATGAGCAGTTCTTC. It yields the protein CSAEWGSGKYNEQFF.

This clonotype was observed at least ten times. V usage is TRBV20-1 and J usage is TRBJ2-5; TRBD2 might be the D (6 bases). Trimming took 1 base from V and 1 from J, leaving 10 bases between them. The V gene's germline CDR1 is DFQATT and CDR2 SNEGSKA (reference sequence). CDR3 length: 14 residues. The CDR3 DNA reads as TGCAGTGCTAGAGTTCGGAGGGCCCAAGAGACCCAGTACTTC. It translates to CSARVRRAQETQYF.